This TCR beta chain was obtained from a study of blood T cell repertoires in COVID-19. Study at large: COVID-19 samples, acute and convalescent, were from the United States, Italy and Spain. Sources were T cells, B-cell-depleted T cells, or PBMCs; the material itself was cDNA or gDNA.

CDR1 and CDR2 (germline): MNHEY, SVGEGT. J was trimmed by 4 bases and V by 0 bases; bases with no gene match: 4. CDR3 length equals 18 residues. Authors' processing steps: Estimated nucleated cell counts came from reference gene primer amplification. Data came from immunoSEQ multiplex PCR; TCRdb stores just in-frame clones and leaves some out. V and J calls and clone size follow that table, whereas D and trimming were derived from the DNA. The table includes about 380,000 clones, 88% detected once. Sequences were obtained from PBMCs or T cells enriched from blood (not recorded which). J is TRBJ2-2 and V is TRBV6-2 or TRBV6-3; 14 bases line up with TRBD2. This clonotype was sampled from a woman in her late teens or twenties who had recovered from COVID-19. The CDR3 is CASSYSTSGGAITGELFF. The CDR3 nucleotides read TGTGCCAGCAGTTACTCGACTAGCGGGGGGGCCATCACCGGGGAGCTGTTTTTT.